This T cell receptor beta chain was identified during a study of cytotoxic CD8 clonotypes in ibrutinib-treated CLL. Notes on the study in general: Sustained-remission and progressing patients diverged in sampling times. Treatment left the uncommon public clonotypes either contracted or stable in frequency. Clonality rose at ibrutinib response, held steady in sustained remission, and fell toward baseline at progression.

Clones were read by immunoSEQ multiplex PCR, and TCRdb kept only the in-frame ones, dropping some. The sample carries some 76,000 clones, 70% to 90% recorded once. Comment on this clone: Antigen specificity is unknown. At one of its ends the junction is not consistent with the germline gene, which may arise from a read error.

Germline values: CDR1 SSHAT, CDR2 FNYEAQ (reference sequence). The CDR3 contains 14 residues. The rearrangement links TRBV7-7 to TRBJ2-2; perhaps TRBD1 as D (5 bases). The TCR was taken from a human donor with chronic lymphocytic leukemia. Sequencing used PBMCs, obtained after 24 months of ibrutinib treatment. The DNA of the CDR3 is TGTGCTAGCAGTCGCGCAGGGCACACCGGGGAGCTGTTTTTT. Translating gives CASSRAGHTGELFF.